These T cell receptor beta chains were read from a single sample in a study of brain T cells in children with intractable seizures. Repertoires were generated with immunoSEQ multiplex PCR, while TCRdb's copy carries only in-frame clones and drops some. Of around 340,000 clones detected, 85% to 95% appear once; the ten largest clones hold 5.7%. Material: peripheral blood, obtained less than 6 months after surgery. The receptors come from a boy in the first two years of life with tuberous sclerosis and intractable seizures. CDR3s leave out the opening cysteine and the closing phenylalanine or tryptophan. Fields, in order: V gene, clone size, J gene, CDR3 protein. Size is omitted from some rows. Given values are once, few, many or a class for expanded clones.

TRBV5-1	-	TRBJ1-1	ASSGLEGTTEAF
TRBV6-5	-	TRBJ1-5	ASTTGAYSNQPQH
TRBV25-1	-	TRBJ2-7	ASSVGEGYEQY
TRBV7-3	-	TRBJ1-1	ASSLTPGGWSEAF
TRBV5-8	-	TRBJ2-7	ASSLTRYEQY
TRBV30	once	TRBJ2-3	AWGVNTDTQY
TRBV9	-	TRBJ1-4	ASSVSGTENEKLF
TRBV3-1/TRBV3-2	-	TRBJ2-2	ASSPRSVNTGELF
TRBV27	-	TRBJ1-5	ASSLAQGGNQPQH
TRBV6-6	-	TRBJ2-4	ASRSQENIQY
TRBV9	-	TRBJ2-4	ASSSGLEAGIQY
TRBV2	-	TRBJ1-4	ASSEIRDEKLF
TRBV2	-	TRBJ1-2	ASSEVGRLYGYT
TRBV7-2	-	TRBJ1-2	ASSLVSFGGNGYT
TRBV5-1	-	TRBJ1-3	ASSLKTGAGNTIY
TRBV5-6	-	TRBJ1-4	ASSRTGRREEKLF
TRBV3-1/TRBV3-2	-	TRBJ2-7	ASSPQGLAESSQY
TRBV5-1	-	TRBJ1-3	ASSLAPQGLGGNTIY
TRBV11-3	-	TRBJ1-6	ASSPPRSYNSPLH
TRBV27	-	TRBJ2-1	ASSFSGREQF
TRBV14	-	TRBJ2-7	ASSPQGYEQY
TRBV7-2	-	TRBJ2-7	ASSLRGTDTYEQY